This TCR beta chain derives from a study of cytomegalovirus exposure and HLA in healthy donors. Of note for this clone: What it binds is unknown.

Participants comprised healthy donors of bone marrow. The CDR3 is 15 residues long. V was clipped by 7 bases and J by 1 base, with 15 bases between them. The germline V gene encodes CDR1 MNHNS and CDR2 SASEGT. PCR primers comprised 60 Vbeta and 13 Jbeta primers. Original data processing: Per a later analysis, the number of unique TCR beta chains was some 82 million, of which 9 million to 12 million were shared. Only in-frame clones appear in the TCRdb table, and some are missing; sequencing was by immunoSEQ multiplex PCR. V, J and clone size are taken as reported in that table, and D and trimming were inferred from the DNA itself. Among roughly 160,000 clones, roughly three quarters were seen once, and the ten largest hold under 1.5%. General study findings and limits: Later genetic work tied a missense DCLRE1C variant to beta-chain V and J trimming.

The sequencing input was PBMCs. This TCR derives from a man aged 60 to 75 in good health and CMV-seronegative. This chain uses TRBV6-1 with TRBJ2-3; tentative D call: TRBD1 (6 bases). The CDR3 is CASTVTGPRTDTQYF. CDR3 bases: TGTGCCAGCACCGTGACAGGACCACGCACAGATACGCAGTATTTT.